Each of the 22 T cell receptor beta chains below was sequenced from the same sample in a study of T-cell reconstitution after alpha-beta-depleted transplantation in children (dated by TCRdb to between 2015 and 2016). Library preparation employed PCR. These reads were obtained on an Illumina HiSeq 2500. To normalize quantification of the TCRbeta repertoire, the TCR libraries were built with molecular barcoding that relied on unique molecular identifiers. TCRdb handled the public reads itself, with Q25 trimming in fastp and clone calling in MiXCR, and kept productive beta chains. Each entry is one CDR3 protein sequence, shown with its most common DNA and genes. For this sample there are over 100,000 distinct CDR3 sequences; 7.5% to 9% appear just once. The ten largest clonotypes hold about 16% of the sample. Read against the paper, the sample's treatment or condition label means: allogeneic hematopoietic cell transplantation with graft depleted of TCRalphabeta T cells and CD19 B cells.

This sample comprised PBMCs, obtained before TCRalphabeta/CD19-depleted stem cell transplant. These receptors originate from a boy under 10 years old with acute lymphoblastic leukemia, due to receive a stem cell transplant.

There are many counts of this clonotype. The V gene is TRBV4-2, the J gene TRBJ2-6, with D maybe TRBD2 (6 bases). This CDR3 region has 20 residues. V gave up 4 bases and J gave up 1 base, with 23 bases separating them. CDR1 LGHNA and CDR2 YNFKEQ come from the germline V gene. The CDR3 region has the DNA TGTGCCAGCAGCCCCCGGGGGTTTGCAGGGATAGAATCTGGGGCCAACGTCCTGACTTTC. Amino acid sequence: CASSPRGFAGIESGANVLTF.

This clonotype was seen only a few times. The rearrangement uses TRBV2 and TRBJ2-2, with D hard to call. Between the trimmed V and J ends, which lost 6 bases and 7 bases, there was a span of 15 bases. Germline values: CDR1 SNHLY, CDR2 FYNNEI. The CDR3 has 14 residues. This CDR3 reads CASSLNGASGELFF. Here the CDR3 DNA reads TGTGCCAGCAGCCTTAATGGAGCGAGCGGGGAGCTGTTTTTT.

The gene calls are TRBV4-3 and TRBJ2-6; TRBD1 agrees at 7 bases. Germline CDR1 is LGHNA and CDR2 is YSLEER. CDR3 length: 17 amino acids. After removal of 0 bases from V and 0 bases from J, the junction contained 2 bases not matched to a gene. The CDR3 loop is CASSQDGDSSGANVLTF. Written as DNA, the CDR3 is TGCGCCAGCAGCCAAGACGGGGACAGCTCTGGGGCCAACGTCCTGACTTTC.

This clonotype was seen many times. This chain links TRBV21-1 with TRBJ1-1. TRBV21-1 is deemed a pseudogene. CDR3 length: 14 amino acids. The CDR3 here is CASSKCVRGLWDFF. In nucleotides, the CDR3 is TGTGCCAGCAGCAAATGTGTACGGGGACTTTGGGATTTCTTT.

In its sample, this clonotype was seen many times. Here the CDR3 DNA reads TGTGCCAGCAGTGAGATAGTGTCTGGCGGGCCCCAGCATTTT. Its protein is CASSEIVSGGPQHF. V gene TRBV2 combines with J gene TRBJ1-5; no clear D. There are 14 residues in the CDR3. Germline V gene data show CDR1 as SNHLY and CDR2 as FYNNEI. Deletions cut 3 bases from V and 9 bases from J, with 15 bases between.

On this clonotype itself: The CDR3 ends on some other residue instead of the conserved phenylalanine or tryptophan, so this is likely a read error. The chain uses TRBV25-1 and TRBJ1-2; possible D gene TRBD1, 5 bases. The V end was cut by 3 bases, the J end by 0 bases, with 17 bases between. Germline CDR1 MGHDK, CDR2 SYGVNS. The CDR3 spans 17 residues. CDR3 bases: TGTGCCAGCAGTGATCCCGGGGCCGATCAAGCTAACTATGGCTACACCTGC. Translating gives CASSDPGADQANYGYTC.

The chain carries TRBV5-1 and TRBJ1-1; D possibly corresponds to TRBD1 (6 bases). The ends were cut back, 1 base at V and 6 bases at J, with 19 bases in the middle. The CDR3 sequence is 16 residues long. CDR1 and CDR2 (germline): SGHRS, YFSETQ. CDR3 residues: CASSLMQGRLGAEAFF. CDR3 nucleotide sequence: TGCGCCAGCAGCTTGATGCAGGGGAGGTTGGGCGCTGAAGCTTTCTTT.

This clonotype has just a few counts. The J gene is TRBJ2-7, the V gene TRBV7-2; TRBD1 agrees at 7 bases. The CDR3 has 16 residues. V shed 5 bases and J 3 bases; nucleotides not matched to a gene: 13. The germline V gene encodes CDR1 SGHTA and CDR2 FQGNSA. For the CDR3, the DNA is TGTGCCAGCAGCCCGGGACGGAACAGGGGTTTCTACGAGCAGTACTTC. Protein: CASSPGRNRGFYEQYF.

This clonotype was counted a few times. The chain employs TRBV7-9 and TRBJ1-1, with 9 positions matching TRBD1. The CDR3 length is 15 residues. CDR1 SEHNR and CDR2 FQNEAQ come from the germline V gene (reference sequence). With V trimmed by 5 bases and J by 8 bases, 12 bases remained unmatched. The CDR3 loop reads CASSARTGVVSEAFF. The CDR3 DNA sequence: TGTGCCAGCAGCGCCAGGACAGGGGTGGTCTCCGAAGCTTTCTTT.

CDR3 sequence reads: CASSDGQPPSSYEQYF. CDR3 coding DNA: TGTGCCAGCAGTGACGGACAGCCACCCTCATCCTACGAGCAGTACTTC. The chain uses TRBV2 and TRBJ2-7, with a possible D match to TRBD1 (6 bases). Looked up from germline, CDR1 is SNHLY and CDR2 is FYNNEI. This CDR3 is built from 16 residues. Trimming pared 3 bases from V and 1 base from J, leaving 16 bases between.

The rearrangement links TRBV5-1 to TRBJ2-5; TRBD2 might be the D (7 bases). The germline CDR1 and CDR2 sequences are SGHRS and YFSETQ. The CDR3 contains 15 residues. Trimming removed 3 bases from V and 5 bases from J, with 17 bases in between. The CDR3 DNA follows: TGCGCCAGCAGCTCCAACCTCGGGGGGCGGGAGACCCAGTACTTC. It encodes CASSSNLGGRETQYF.

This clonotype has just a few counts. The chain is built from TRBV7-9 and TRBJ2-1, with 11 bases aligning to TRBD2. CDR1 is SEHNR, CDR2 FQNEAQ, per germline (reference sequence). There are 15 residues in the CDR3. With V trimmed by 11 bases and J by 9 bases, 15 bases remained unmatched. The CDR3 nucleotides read TGTGCCTGTTCCTGGCTAGCGGGGGGTCAAGGTGAGCAGTTCTTC. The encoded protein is CACSWLAGGQGEQFF.

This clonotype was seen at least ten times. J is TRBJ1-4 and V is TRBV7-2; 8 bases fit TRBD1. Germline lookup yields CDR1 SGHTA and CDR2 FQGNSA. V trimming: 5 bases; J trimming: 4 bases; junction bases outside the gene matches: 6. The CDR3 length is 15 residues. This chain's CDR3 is CASSASGGLNEKLFF. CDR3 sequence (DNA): TGTGCCAGCAGCGCCTCAGGGGGCCTTAATGAAAAACTGTTTTTT.

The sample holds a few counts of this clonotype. Here the CDR3 DNA reads TGTGCCAGCAGCCTGGACAGATACAATGAGCAGTTCTTC. Encoded protein: CASSLDRYNEQFF. The chain is built from TRBV6-1 and TRBJ2-1; maybe TRBD1 (6 bases). Between the trimmed V and J ends, which lost 6 bases and 4 bases, there was a span of 10 bases. The CDR3 is 13 residues long. The germline V gene has CDR1 MNHNS and CDR2 SASEGT.

CDR3: CSASRGNGVYNEQFF. Here the CDR3 DNA reads TGCAGTGCTAGTAGAGGTAACGGGGTCTACAATGAGCAGTTCTTC. The genes are TRBV20-1 and TRBJ2-1, with D possibly being TRBD2 (5 bases). Germline loops: CDR1 DFQATT, CDR2 SNEGSKA (reference sequence). Trimming took off 3 bases at V and 3 bases at J, with 15 bases between the two ends. This CDR3 spans 15 amino acids.

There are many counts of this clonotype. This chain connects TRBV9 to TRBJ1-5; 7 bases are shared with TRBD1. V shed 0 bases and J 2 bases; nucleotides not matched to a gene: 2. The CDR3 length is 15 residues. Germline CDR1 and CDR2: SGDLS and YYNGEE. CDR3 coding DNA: TGTGCCAGCAGCGTAGGACAGGGTGGCAATCAGCCCCAGCATTTT. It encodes CASSVGQGGNQPQHF.

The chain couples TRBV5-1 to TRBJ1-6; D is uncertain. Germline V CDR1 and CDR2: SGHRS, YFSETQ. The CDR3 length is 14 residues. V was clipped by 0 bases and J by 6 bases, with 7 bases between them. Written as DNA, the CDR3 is TGCGCCAGCAGCTTGGCAGGATCTAATTCACCCCTCCACTTT. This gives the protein CASSLAGSNSPLHF.

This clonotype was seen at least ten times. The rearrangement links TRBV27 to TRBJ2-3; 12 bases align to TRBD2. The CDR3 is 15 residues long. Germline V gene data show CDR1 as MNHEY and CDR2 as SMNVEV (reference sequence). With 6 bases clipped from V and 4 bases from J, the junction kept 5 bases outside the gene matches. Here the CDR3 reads CASRQLAGGSDTQYF. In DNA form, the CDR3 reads TGTGCCAGCAGGCAACTAGCGGGGGGTTCAGATACGCAGTATTTT.

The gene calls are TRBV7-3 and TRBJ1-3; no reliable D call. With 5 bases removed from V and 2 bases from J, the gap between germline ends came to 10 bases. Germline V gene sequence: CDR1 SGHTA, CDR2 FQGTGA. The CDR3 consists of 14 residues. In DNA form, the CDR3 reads TGTGCCAGCAGCCCCGGTAGAGCTGGAAACACCATATATTTT. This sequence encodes CASSPGRAGNTIYF.

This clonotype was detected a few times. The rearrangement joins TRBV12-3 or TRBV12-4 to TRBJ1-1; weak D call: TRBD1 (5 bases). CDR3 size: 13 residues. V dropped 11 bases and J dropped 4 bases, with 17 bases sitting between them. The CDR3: CALWPDSSTEAFF. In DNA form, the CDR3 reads TGTGCCCTCTGGCCAGACAGCAGCACTGAAGCTTTCTTT.

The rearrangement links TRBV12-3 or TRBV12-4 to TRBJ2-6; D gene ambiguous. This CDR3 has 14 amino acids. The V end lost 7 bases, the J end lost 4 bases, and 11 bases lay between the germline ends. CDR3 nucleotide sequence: TGTGCCAGCACCCCGAAAAGGGGGGCCAACGTCCTGACTTTC. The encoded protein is CASTPKRGANVLTF.

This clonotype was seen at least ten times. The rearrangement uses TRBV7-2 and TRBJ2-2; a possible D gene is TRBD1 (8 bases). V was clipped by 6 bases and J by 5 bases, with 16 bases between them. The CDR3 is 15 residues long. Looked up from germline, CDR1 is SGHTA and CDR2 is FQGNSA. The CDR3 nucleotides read TGTGCCAGCAGAAAAGACAGGGGAGGGACCGGGGAGCTGTTTTTT. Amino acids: CASRKDRGGTGELFF.